One and the same sample provided the 10 T cell receptor beta chains below, sequenced in a study of beta chain features in type 1 diabetes. General observations from the study: Moderate yet significant TCRB CDR3 shortening was seen in Type 1 diabetes patients in all four CD4+ subsets.

Since all of the isolated RNA was reverse transcribed, expressed TCRB transcripts were what got sequenced. Clones were sequenced by immunoSEQ multiplex PCR, and TCRdb holds only the in-frame ones, with some missing. The sample yields around 40,000 clones, roughly 70% seen once. Antigens of these TCRs are unknown. Material: Tregs from blood. Source of these receptors: a young woman with type 1 diabetes.

The chain links TRBV20-1 to TRBJ2-1, with D uncertain. The germline CDR1 and CDR2 sequences are DFQATT and SNEGSKA (reference sequence). With 1 base removed from V and 11 bases from J, the gap between germline ends came to 9 bases. The CDR3 is made up of 11 amino acids. The CDR3 here is CSARGPMKQFF. CDR3 nucleotide sequence: TGCAGTGCTAGAGGGCCCATGAAGCAGTTCTTC.

This chain links TRBV7-4 with TRBJ1-5; 8 nucleotides line up with TRBD1. V lost 2 bases, J lost 7 bases, and 10 bases stayed unmatched. CDR3 length: 16 amino acids. Per the germline V gene, CDR1 is SGHVT and CDR2 is SQSDAQ. The CDR3 nucleotides read TGTGCCAGCAGCTTATCGTCAGGGGGCACTGGACAGCCCCAGCATTTT. As protein: CASSLSSGGTGQPQHF.

The V gene is TRBV11-1, the J gene TRBJ2-1, with 13 positions matching TRBD2. CDR3 length equals 14 residues. CDR1 is SGHAT and CDR2 is FQDESV in the germline V gene (reference sequence). V trimming: 4 bases; J trimming: 9 bases; junction bases outside the gene matches: 3. The CDR3 loop is CASSSGLAGAEQFF. CDR3 coding DNA: TGTGCCAGCAGCTCCGGACTAGCGGGAGCTGAGCAGTTCTTC.

Only a few counts were recorded for this clone. The chain combines TRBV7-2 with TRBJ2-6; D call uncertain. Per germline, CDR1 SGHTA and CDR2 FQGNSA. V lost 5 bases and J lost 4, with 12 bases in between. The CDR3 is 15 residues long. The CDR3 protein is CASSPQSLGANVLTF. In nucleotides, the CDR3 is TGTGCCAGCAGCCCCCAGTCGTTGGGGGCCAACGTCCTGACTTTC. The entire variable domain, with the rest obtained from reference TRBV7-2 and TRBJ2-6, is as follows: GAGVSQSPSNKVTEKGKDVELRCDPISGHTALYWYRQSLGQGLEFLIYFQGNSAPDKSGLPSDRFSAERTGGSVSTLTIQRTQQEDSAVYLCASSPQSLGANVLTFGAGSRLTVL.

The chain employs TRBV7-2 and TRBJ1-5; perhaps TRBD1 as D (5 bases). This CDR3 has 15 amino acids. Germline V gene data show CDR1 as SGHTA and CDR2 as FQGNSA. V shed 5 bases and J shed 6 bases, with 17 bases lying between them. The CDR3 bases are TGTGCCAGCAGCCCGCTCGGGGGATGGATTCAGCCCCAGCATTTT. Its translation is CASSPLGGWIQPQHF.

The rearrangement uses TRBV6-6 and TRBJ1-4, with D perhaps TRBD1 (5 bases). The V and J ends lost 2 bases and 7 bases respectively, with 17 bases between them. Germline CDR1 MNHNY, CDR2 SVGAGI (reference sequence). The CDR3 runs 16 residues. The chain's CDR3 is CASSYARGTVSEKLFF. The CDR3 nucleotides read TGTGCCAGCAGTTACGCCCGGGGGACCGTTAGTGAAAAACTGTTTTTT.

V is TRBV11-2 and J is TRBJ1-6; D is perhaps TRBD1 (5 bases). Germline values: CDR1 SGHAT, CDR2 FQNNGV. The V end was cut by 5 bases, the J end by 8 bases, with 7 bases between. The CDR3 is made up of 12 amino acids. The CDR3 DNA reads TGTGCCAGCAGCCTGACAGATTCACCCCTCCACTTT. Translated, it gives CASSLTDSPLHF.

In the case of this clone: Likely a read error: the CDR3 ends without its conserved phenylalanine or tryptophan. It is unclear where the CDR3 begins or ends on the DNA, so no DNA is shown, and the CDR3 is as TCRdb lists it. The V call is TRBV2, the J call TRBJ2-7; the D call in the table, TRBD2, was not verified against the DNA. Germline V CDR1 and CDR2: SNHLY, FYNNEI. The CDR3 is made up of 12 amino acids, end residues included. The CDR3 reads CASSEIAGVPKL.

This clone was seen a single time. V is TRBV19 and J is TRBJ1-3, with TRBD1 as a possible D gene (5 bases). Germline loops: CDR1 LNHDA, CDR2 SQIVND (reference sequence). Trimming removed 3 bases at V and 0 bases at J, with 15 bases between. The CDR3 extends over 17 amino acids. The CDR3 DNA is TGTGCCAGTAGTATTCTGACGGACAACTACTCTGGAAACACCATATATTTT. This codes for CASSILTDNYSGNTIYF.

This clone was counted a single time. The chain uses TRBV7-3 and TRBJ1-3; the D is unclear. From germline, CDR1 is SGHTA and CDR2 FQGTGA. The CDR3 covers 13 residues. V shed 6 bases and J shed 9 bases, with 15 bases lying between them. This chain's CDR3 is CASSSNSDSTIYF. The DNA for the CDR3 is TGTGCCAGCAGTTCGAACTCCGATTCCACCATATATTTT.